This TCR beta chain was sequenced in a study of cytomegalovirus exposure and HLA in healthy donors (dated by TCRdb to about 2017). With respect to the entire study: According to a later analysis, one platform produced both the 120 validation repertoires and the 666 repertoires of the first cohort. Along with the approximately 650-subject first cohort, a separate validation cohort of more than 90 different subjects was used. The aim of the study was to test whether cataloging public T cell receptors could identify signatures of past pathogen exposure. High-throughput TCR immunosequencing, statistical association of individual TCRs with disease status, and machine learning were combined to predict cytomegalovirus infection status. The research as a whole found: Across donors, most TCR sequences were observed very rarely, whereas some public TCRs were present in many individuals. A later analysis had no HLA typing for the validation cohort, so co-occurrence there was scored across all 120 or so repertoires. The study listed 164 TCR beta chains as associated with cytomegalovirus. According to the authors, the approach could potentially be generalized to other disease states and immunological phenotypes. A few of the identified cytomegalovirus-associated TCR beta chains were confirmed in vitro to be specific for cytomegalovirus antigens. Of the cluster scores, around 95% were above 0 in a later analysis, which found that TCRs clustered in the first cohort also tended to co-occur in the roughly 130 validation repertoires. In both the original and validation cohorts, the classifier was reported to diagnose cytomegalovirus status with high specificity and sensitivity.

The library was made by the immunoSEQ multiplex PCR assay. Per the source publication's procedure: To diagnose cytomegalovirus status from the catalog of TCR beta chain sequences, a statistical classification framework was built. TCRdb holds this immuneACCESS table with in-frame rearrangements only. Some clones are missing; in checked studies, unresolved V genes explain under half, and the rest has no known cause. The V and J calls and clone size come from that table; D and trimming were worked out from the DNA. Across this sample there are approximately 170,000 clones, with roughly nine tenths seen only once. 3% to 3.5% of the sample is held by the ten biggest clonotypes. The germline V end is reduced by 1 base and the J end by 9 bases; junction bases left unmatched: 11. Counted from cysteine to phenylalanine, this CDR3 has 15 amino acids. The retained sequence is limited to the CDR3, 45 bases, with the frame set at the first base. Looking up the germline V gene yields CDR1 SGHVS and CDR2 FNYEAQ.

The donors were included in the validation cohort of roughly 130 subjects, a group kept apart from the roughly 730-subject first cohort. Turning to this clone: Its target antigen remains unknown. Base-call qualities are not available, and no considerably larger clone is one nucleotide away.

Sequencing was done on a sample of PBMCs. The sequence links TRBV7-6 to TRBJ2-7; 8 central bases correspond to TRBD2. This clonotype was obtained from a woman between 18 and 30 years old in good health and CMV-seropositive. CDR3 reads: CASSLDPAGDLGQYF. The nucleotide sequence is TGTGCCAGCAGCTTAGACCCAGCGGGAGATCTGGGGCAGTACTTC.